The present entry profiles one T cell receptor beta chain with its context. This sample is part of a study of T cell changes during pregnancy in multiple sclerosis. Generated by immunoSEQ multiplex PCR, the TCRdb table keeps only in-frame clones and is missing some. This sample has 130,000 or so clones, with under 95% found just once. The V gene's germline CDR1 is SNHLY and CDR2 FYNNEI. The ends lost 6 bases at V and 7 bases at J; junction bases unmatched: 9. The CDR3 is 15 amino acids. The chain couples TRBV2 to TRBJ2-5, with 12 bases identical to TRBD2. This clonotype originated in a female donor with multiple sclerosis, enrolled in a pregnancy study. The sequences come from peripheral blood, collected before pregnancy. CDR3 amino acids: CASRPLTSGSGTQYF. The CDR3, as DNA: TGTGCCAGCAGGCCCCTGACTAGCGGGAGCGGGACCCAGTACTTC. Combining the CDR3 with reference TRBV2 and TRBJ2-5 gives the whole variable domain EPEVTQTPSHQVTQMGQEVILRCVPISNHLYFYWYRQILGQKVEFLVSFYNNEISEKSEIFDDQFSVERPDGSNFTLKIRSTKLEDSAMYFCASRPLTSGSGTQYFGPGTRLLVL.